Listed below are T cell receptor beta chains from one sample, sequenced in a study of blood T cell repertoires in COVID-19. Here immunoSEQ multiplex PCR was the method, and the copy in TCRdb shows in-frame clones only, minus some. The sample carries under 300,000 clones, 83% recorded once. The sequencing sample was made of peripheral blood. Receptors were obtained from a woman between 50 and 59 years old who had recovered from COVID-19. The CDR3 runs from the conserved cysteine through the conserved F or W. The D gene is left open where the match is weak. Clone size, where shown, is once, few, many, or a class for clones that have expanded.

cdr3_length j_call v_call clone_size d_call cdr3_aa cdr3_nt
13 TRBJ2-3 TRBV5-6 - - CASSLRPGDTQYF TGTGCCAGCAGCTTGCGGCCCGGGGATACGCAGTATTTT
15 TRBJ1-5 TRBV19 - TRBD1 CASTHTGGVVQPQHF TGTGCCAGTACCCATACAGGGGGAGTGGTTCAGCCCCAGCATTTT
14 TRBJ1-6 TRBV2 - - CASSEAPSDSPLHF TGTGCCAGCAGTGAGGCCCCGTCTGATTCACCCCTCCACTTT
14 TRBJ1-3 TRBV5-4 - TRBD1 CASSLDRGANTIYF TGTGCCAGCAGCCTGGACAGGGGGGCAAACACCATATATTTT
13 TRBJ1-2 TRBV5-6 - - CASSLAASYGYTF TGTGCCAGCAGCTTGGCAGCGAGCTATGGCTACACCTTC
16 TRBJ1-6 TRBV28 - - CASSYDTGASHSPLHF TGTGCCAGCAGTTACGATACAGGAGCGAGCCATTCACCCCTCCACTTT
17 TRBJ2-1 TRBV5-1 - TRBD2 CASSHRRRTSSSYEQFF TGCGCCAGCAGTCATAGACGGCGGACTAGCTCGAGCTATGAGCAGTTCTTC
16 TRBJ2-3 TRBV7-2 - TRBD2 CASSLGTSGRGNTQYF TGTGCCAGCAGCTTAGGGACTAGCGGGAGGGGAAATACGCAGTATTTT
17 TRBJ2-1 TRBV28 few TRBD1 CASSVDRGRLVLNEQFF TGTGCCAGCAGTGTGGACAGGGGGCGCTTAGTCCTCAATGAGCAGTTCTTC
17 TRBJ2-1 TRBV3-1/TRBV3-2 many TRBD2 CASSQTWGGSSYNEQFF TGTGCCAGCAGCCAGACCTGGGGGGGGTCCTCCTACAATGAGCAGTTCTTC
17 TRBJ2-5 TRBV7-9 - TRBD2 CASSPGLAGGYRETQYF TGTGCCAGCAGCCCAGGACTAGCGGGGGGTTATCGAGAGACCCAGTACTTC
13 TRBJ2-5 TRBV11-2 - - CASSFGGKETQYF TGTGCCAGCAGCTTCGGCGGGAAGGAGACCCAGTACTTC
15 TRBJ1-4 TRBV7-9 - - CASSLKRRGNEKLFF TGTGCCAGCAGCTTGAAAAGGAGGGGTAATGAAAAACTGTTTTTT
15 TRBJ1-3 TRBV7-2 once - CASSLDTGSGNTIYF TGTGCCAGCAGCTTAGATACCGGGTCCGGAAACACCATATATTTT
14 TRBJ2-7 TRBV19 - - CASAFSQVSYEQYF TGTGCCAGTGCATTCAGCCAGGTCTCCTACGAGCAGTACTTC
12 TRBJ1-6 TRBV30 - - CAWSGGGSPLHF TGTGCCTGGAGTGGAGGAGGGTCACCCCTCCACTTT
16 TRBJ1-5 TRBV19 - TRBD1 CASSTAGTGFRQPQHF TGTGCCAGTAGTACAGCCGGGACAGGGTTTCGGCAGCCCCAGCATTTT
11 TRBJ2-2 TRBV9 - - CASSLSGELFF TGTGCCAGCAGCTTATCCGGGGAGCTGTTTTTT
14 TRBJ1-5 TRBV3-1/TRBV3-2 once TRBD1 CASSQTGENQPQHF TGTGCCAGCAGCCAGACAGGGGAAAATCAGCCCCAGCATTTT
14 TRBJ1-1 TRBV6-6 - - CASSYSGEGTEAFF TGTGCCAGCAGTTACTCGGGGGAGGGCACTGAAGCTTTCTTT
14 TRBJ2-7 TRBV9 - - CASSTQTGSYEQYF TGTGCCAGCAGCACCCAGACAGGCTCCTACGAGCAGTACTTC
16 TRBJ2-3 TRBV7-2 - TRBD2 CASSPTSGSSTDTQYF TGTGCCAGCAGCCCTACTAGCGGATCTAGCACAGATACGCAGTATTTT
13 TRBJ1-2 TRBV6-5 - - CASTPEGAYGYTF TGTGCCAGCACCCCTGAGGGTGCCTATGGCTACACCTTC
15 TRBJ2-1 TRBV7-9 - - CASSLWLEVYNEQFF TGTGCCAGCAGCTTATGGCTAGAGGTATACAATGAGCAGTTCTTC
18 TRBJ1-1 TRBV5-6 - - CASSLVGGVDWVPTEAFF TGTGCCAGCAGCTTGGTGGGGGGGGTTGATTGGGTCCCCACTGAAGCTTTCTTT
15 TRBJ2-5 TRBV10-3 - TRBD1 CAISGATGVQETQYF TGTGCCATCAGTGGGGCAACAGGGGTTCAAGAGACCCAGTACTTC
14 TRBJ1-4 TRBV18 few TRBD1 CASSIQGTNEKLFF TGTGCCAGCTCGATACAGGGGACTAATGAAAAACTGTTTTTT
12 TRBJ1-1 TRBV28 few - CASSLSRTEAFF TGTGCCAGCAGCTTGTCCAGAACTGAAGCTTTCTTT
17 TRBJ1-5 TRBV5-8 - - CASSLELTGLVSQPQHF TGTGCCAGCAGCTTGGAGCTAACAGGGCTAGTAAGTCAGCCCCAGCATTTT
13 TRBJ2-3 TRBV6-5 - - CASRAQGTDTQYF TGTGCCAGCAGAGCGCAGGGAACAGATACGCAGTATTTT
15 TRBJ2-5 TRBV24-1 - TRBD2 CATSFTSGAQETQYF TGTGCCACCAGTTTTACTAGCGGGGCCCAAGAGACCCAGTACTTC
15 TRBJ1-2 TRBV28 - TRBD1 CASSLRSSGGSRYTF TGTGCCAGCAGTTTAAGGTCGTCAGGGGGTAGTCGCTACACCTTC
14 TRBJ2-2 TRBV27 few TRBD1 CASSRDRVAGELFF TGTGCCAGCAGTAGGGACAGGGTGGCCGGGGAGCTGTTTTTT
16 TRBJ1-3 TRBV5-1 - TRBD1 CASSGGTGSSGNTIYF TGCGCCAGCAGCGGAGGGACAGGGTCATCTGGAAACACCATATATTTT
15 TRBJ2-5 TRBV7-9 - - CASSPAGLPQETQYF TGTGCCAGCAGCCCCGCCGGACTCCCCCAGGAGACCCAGTACTTC
18 TRBJ2-2 TRBV5-1 - TRBD1 CASTPGPSRQGDTGELFF TGCGCCAGCACCCCGGGTCCTTCGAGACAGGGCGACACCGGGGAGCTGTTTTTT
19 TRBJ1-5 TRBV24-1 - - CATSELRKAVGGVQQPQHF TGTGCCACCAGTGAACTCAGAAAGGCGGTAGGGGGAGTGCAACAGCCCCAGCATTTT
16 TRBJ2-7 TRBV7-9 - TRBD1 CASSPLVGDRVYEQYF TGTGCCAGCAGCCCCCTGGTGGGGGACAGGGTCTACGAGCAGTACTTC
15 TRBJ1-2 TRBV4-2 - - CASSQERRGAQGYTF TGTGCCAGCAGCCAAGAGAGACGGGGGGCGCAAGGCTACACCTTC
18 TRBJ2-1 TRBV28 - TRBD2 CASSSSPTGGLSYNEQFF TGTGCCAGCAGTTCCTCCCCAACGGGAGGCCTCTCCTACAATGAGCAGTTCTTC
16 TRBJ1-5 TRBV19 - - CASSIVGRGFGQPQHF TGTGCCAGTAGTATAGTTGGCAGGGGTTTCGGTCAGCCCCAGCATTTT
16 TRBJ2-7 TRBV4-3 - TRBD1 CASSQETQGAVYEQYF TGCGCCAGCAGCCAAGAGACACAGGGGGCGGTTTACGAGCAGTACTTC
15 TRBJ1-2 TRBV7-8 - - CASSSSWTANYGYTF TGTGCCAGCAGCTCCTCCTGGACAGCCAACTATGGCTACACCTTC
11 TRBJ1-1 TRBV20-1 - TRBD1 CSAPGGTEAFF TGCAGTGCTCCAGGGGGCACTGAAGCTTTCTTT
16 TRBJ2-1 TRBV2 - TRBD2 CASSEVGTRDYNEQFF TGTGCCAGCAGTGAAGTCGGGACTAGGGATTACAATGAGCAGTTCTTC
14 TRBJ1-2 TRBV5-1 - TRBD1 CASSPGTDNYGYTF TGCGCCAGCAGCCCTGGGACAGATAACTATGGCTACACCTTC
16 TRBJ2-1 TRBV7-3 - TRBD2 CASSLFLASGYNEQFF TGTGCCAGCAGCTTATTTTTGGCTAGCGGATACAATGAGCAGTTCTTC
14 TRBJ2-7 TRBV6-6 few - CASRKGVSSYEQYF TGTGCCAGCCGAAAGGGGGTTAGCTCCTACGAGCAGTACTTC
14 TRBJ2-3 TRBV28 once - CASSLATSTDTQYF TGTGCCAGCAGTTTAGCTACTAGCACAGATACGCAGTATTTT
16 TRBJ2-7 TRBV4-3 once TRBD2 CASSQGRTSGRYEQYF TGCGCCAGCAGCCAGGGAAGGACTAGCGGGAGATACGAGCAGTACTTC
15 TRBJ1-1 TRBV4-3 - - CASSQDVSVNTEAFF TGCGCCAGCAGCCAAGATGTTAGTGTGAACACTGAAGCTTTCTTT
16 TRBJ2-7 TRBV27 once TRBD1 CASSLSLGTGSYEQYF TGTGCCAGCAGTTTATCACTCGGGACAGGCTCCTACGAGCAGTACTTC
19 TRBJ2-2 TRBV5-4 - TRBD1 CASSTAGQGEIIATGELFF TGTGCCAGCAGCACTGCGGGACAGGGTGAAATAATAGCGACCGGGGAGCTGTTTTTT
11 TRBJ1-4 TRBV30 - - CAQGLGEKLFF TGTGCCCAGGGGCTGGGGGAAAAACTGTTTTTT
18 TRBJ1-2 TRBV10-1 once - CASSEEGVLVKTKYGYTF TGCGCCAGCAGTGAGGAGGGCGTCCTTGTAAAGACTAAGTATGGCTACACCTTC
18 TRBJ2-3 TRBV4-1 - TRBD2 CASSQGQGLAERGDTQYF TGCGCCAGCAGCCAAGGCCAGGGACTAGCGGAACGAGGGGATACGCAGTATTTT
15 TRBJ2-3 TRBV5-1 - - CASSSWTAYTDTQYF TGCGCCAGCAGCTCATGGACAGCCTACACAGATACGCAGTATTTT
15 TRBJ1-1 TRBV6-5 - - CASSFSSGANTEAFF TGTGCCAGCAGTTTTTCCAGCGGCGCGAACACTGAAGCTTTCTTT
15 TRBJ2-1 TRBV4-2 - - CASSQAEAGYNEQFF TGTGCCAGCAGCCAAGCTGAAGCGGGTTACAATGAGCAGTTCTTC